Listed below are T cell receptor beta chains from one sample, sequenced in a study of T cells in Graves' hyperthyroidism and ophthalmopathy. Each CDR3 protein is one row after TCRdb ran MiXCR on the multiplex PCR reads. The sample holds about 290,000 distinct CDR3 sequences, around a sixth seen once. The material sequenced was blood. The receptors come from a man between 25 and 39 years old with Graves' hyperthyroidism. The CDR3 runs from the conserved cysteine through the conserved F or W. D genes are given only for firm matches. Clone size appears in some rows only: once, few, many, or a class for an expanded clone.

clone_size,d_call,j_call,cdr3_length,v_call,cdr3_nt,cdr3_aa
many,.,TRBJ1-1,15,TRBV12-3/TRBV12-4,TGTGCCAGCAGCCACATACAGGGTTCGAACACTGAAGCTTTCTTT,CASSHIQGSNTEAFF
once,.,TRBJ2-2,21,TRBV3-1,TGTGCCAGCAGCCAAGAGTCTAGCCGAGACGGGAGCTCCCTAGGGACCGGGGAGCTGTTTTTT,CASSQESSRDGSSLGTGELFF
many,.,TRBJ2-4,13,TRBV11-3,TGTGCCAGCAGCTTGGTCCAGGGCGGCATTCAGTACTTC,CASSLVQGGIQYF
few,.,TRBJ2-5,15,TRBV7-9,TGTGCCAGCAGCCTAGCCCGGGGCACACAAGAGACCCAGTACTTC,CASSLARGTQETQYF
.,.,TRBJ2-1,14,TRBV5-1,TGCGCCAGCAGCATAGAGGCTTCCTACAATGAGCAGTTCTTC,CASSIEASYNEQFF
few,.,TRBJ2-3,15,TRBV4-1,TGCGCCAGCAGCCAAGCCGGACGGTATGCAGATACGCAGTATTTT,CASSQAGRYADTQYF
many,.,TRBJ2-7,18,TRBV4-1,TGCGCCAGCAGCCAGGGGCCCCGGACGGCTTATACACCCTACGAGCAGTACTTC,CASSQGPRTAYTPYEQYF
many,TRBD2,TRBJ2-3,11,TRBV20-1,TGCAGTGCTGCAGCTAGCGGTACGCAGTATTTT,CSAAASGTQYF
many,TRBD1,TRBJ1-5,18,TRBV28,TGTGCCAGCAGTTGCCCGGACAGGGGAAGTTGTAGCAATCAGCCCCAGCATTTT,CASSCPDRGSCSNQPQHF
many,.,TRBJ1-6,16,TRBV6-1,TGTGCCAGCAGTGACGACGGTTTCTCCTATAATTCACCCCTCCACTTT,CASSDDGFSYNSPLHF
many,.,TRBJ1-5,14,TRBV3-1,TGTGCCAGCAGCCAAGATTTGGGGGATCAGCCCCAGCATTTT,CASSQDLGDQPQHF
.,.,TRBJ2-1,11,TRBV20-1,TGCAGTGCTAGACGCTACAATGAGCAGTTCTTC,CSARRYNEQFF
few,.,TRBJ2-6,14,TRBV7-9,TGTGCCAATTCATTCAGGTCTGGGGCCAACGTCCTGACTTTC,CANSFRSGANVLTF
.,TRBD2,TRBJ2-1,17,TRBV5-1,TGCGCCAGCAGCACAGGCAGTAGCGGGAGCTCCTACAATGAGCAGTTCTTC,CASSTGSSGSSYNEQFF
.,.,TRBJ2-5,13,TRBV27,TGTGCCAGCAGTTACCTAAACGGGAAGACCCAGTACTTC,CASSYLNGKTQYF
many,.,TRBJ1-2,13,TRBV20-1,TGCAGTGCTAGAGGCAGAGAAAACTATGGCTACACCTTC,CSARGRENYGYTF
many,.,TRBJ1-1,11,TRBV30,TGTGCCTGGAGTGAGAGAATTGAAGCTTTCTTT,CAWSERIEAFF
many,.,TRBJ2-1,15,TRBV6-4,TGTGCCAGCAGAGAAAAAAGTGACAGTTACAATGAGCAGTTCTTC,CASREKSDSYNEQFF
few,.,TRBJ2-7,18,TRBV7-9,TGTGCCAGCAGCTTAGCTGAGGGCCAGTCTCGACCTTCCTACGAGCAGTACTTC,CASSLAEGQSRPSYEQYF
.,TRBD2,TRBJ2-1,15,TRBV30,TGTGCCTGGAGAGGGCGGGAGGGGCGGTACAATGAGCAGTTCTTC,CAWRGREGRYNEQFF
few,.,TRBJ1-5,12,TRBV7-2,TGTGCCAGCAGCACAGCTGAGGGGCCCCAGCATTTT,CASSTAEGPQHF
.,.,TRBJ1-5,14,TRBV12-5,TGTGCTAGTGGTTTGTCTCCTGCGGGTCAGCCCCAGCATTTT,CASGLSPAGQPQHF
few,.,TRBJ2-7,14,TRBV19,TGTGCCAGTAGTAACGGAGGGGGAAGCCTCGAGCAGTACTTC,CASSNGGGSLEQYF
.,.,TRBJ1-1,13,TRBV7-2,TGTGCCAGCAGCCCCGGTCCTACAGGGTTAGCTTTCTTT,CASSPGPTGLAFF
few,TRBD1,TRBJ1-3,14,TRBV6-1,TGTGCCAGCAGCCCGGGACAGGGTGTAAACACCATATATTTT,CASSPGQGVNTIYF
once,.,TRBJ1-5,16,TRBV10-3,TGTGCCATCAGTGAGAACGGAGGGCAGAGCAATCAGCCCCAGCATTTT,CAISENGGQSNQPQHF
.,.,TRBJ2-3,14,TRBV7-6,TGTGCCAGCAGCTTAGCGCACGGGGTGGATACGCAGTATTTT,CASSLAHGVDTQYF
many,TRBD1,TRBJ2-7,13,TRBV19,TGTGCCAGTAGTAGGGGACAGTCCTACGAGCAGTACTTC,CASSRGQSYEQYF
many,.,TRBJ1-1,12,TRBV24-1,TGTGCCACCAGTGATACAGGGACTGAAGCTTTCTTT,CATSDTGTEAFF
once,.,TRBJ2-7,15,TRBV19,TGTGCCAGTAGTACAGCAGGTCGGAGCTCCTACGAGCAGTACTTC,CASSTAGRSSYEQYF
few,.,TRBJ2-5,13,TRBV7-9,TGTGCCAGCAGCTTAGATACTCGGGAGACCCAGTACTTC,CASSLDTRETQYF
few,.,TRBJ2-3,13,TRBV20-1,TGCAGTGCTAGGGACGGATTCACAGATACGCAGTATTTT,CSARDGFTDTQYF
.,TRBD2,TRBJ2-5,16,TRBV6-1,TGTGCCAGCAGCCGCTCAGCGGGAGGGCCGCGTGAGACCCAGTGCTTC,CASSRSAGGPRETQCF